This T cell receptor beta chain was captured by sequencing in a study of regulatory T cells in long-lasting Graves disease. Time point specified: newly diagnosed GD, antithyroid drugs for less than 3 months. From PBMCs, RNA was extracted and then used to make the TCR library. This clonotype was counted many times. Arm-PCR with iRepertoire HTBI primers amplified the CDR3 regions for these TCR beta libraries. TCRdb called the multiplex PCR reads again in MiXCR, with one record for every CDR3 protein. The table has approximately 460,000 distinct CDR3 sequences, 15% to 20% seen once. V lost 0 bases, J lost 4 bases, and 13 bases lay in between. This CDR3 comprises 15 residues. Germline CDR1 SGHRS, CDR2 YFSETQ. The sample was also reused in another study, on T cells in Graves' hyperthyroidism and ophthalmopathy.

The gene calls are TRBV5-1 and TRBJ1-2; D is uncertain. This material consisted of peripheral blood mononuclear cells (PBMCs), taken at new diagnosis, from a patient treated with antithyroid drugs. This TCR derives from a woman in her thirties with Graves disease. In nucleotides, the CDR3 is TGCGCCAGCAGCTTGGGGCTTTCTGGACTCTATGGCTACACCTTC. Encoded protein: CASSLGLSGLYGYTF.